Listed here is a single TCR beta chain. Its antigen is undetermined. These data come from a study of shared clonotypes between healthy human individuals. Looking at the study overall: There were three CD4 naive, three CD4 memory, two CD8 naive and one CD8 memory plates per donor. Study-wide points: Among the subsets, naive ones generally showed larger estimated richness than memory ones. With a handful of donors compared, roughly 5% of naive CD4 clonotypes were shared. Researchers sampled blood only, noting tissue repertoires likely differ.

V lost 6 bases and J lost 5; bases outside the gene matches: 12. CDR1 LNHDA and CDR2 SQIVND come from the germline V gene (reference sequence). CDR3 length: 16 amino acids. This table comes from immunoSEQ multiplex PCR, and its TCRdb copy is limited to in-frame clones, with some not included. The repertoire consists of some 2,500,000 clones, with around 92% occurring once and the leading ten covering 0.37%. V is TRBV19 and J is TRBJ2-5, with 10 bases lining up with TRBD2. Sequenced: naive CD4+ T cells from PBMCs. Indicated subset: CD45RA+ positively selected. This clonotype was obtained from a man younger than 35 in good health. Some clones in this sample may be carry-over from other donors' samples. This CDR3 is CASSLNPGLASETQYF. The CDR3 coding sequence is TGTGCCAGTAGCCTCAATCCGGGACTAGCGAGCGAGACCCAGTACTTC.